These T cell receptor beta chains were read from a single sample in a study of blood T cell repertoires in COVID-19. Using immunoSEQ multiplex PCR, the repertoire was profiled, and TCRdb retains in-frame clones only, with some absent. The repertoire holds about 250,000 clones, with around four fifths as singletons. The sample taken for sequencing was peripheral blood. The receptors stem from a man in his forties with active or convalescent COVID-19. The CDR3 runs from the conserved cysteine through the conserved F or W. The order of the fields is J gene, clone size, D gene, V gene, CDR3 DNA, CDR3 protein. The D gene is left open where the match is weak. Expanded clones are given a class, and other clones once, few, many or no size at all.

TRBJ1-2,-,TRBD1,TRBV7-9,TGTGCCACCAGCTTAGGGACAGGGGGCGGGAGCTACACCTTC,CATSLGTGGGSYTF
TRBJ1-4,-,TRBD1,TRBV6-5,TGTGCCAGCAGAACAGGGGCAGGAGGGGAGGAACTGTTTTTT,CASRTGAGGEELFF
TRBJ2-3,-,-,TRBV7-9,TGTGCCAGCAGCTTAGTAGTAGGGGGCACAGATACGCAGTATTTT,CASSLVVGGTDTQYF
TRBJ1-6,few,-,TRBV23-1,TGCGCCAGCACCCCGAGGTACTCCTATAATTCACCCCTCCACTTT,CASTPRYSYNSPLHF
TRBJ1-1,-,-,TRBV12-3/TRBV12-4,TGTGCCAGCACCCAGGGGTGGGGCACTGAAGCTTTCTTT,CASTQGWGTEAFF
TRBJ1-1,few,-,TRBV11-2,TGTGCCAGCAGCTTTGTTTCTCCGGCCAGACTAATGAACACTGAAGCTTTCTTT,CASSFVSPARLMNTEAFF
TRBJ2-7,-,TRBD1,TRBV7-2,TGTGCCAGCAGCCCCCCCAGAATGAGACAGGGTCGCAACGAGCAGTACTTC,CASSPPRMRQGRNEQYF
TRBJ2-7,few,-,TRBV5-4,TGTGCCAGCAGCTTGGTAGGGACTGAGCGCTACGAGCAGTACTTC,CASSLVGTERYEQYF
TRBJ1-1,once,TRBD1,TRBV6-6,TGTGCCAGCAGTATACAGGGGGGGAACACTGAAGCTTTCTTT,CASSIQGGNTEAFF
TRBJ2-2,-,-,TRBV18,TGTGCCAGCTCACAACCAGAGAGATGGCTGTTTTTT,CASSQPERWLFF
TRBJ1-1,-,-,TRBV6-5,TGTGCCAGCAGTTACTCGAGAGTTACTGAAGCTTTCTTT,CASSYSRVTEAFF
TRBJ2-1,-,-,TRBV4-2,TGTGCCAGCAGCCAAAGGGGAGGTAACAATGAGCAGTTCTTC,CASSQRGGNNEQFF
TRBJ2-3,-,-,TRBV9,TGTGCCAGCAGCGTCCAAGGGGGACTACCTAGAATAGATACGCAGTATTTT,CASSVQGGLPRIDTQYF
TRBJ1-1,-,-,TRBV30,TGTGCCGGAGGGGATAACACTGAAGCTTTCTTT,CAGGDNTEAFF
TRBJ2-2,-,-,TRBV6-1,TGTGCCAGCAGTGAAACACAGGGTATCGGGGAGCTGTTTTTT,CASSETQGIGELFF
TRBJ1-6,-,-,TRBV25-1,TGTGCCAGCAGCCGGGAAGTGGGGAGTGATTCACCCCTCCACTTT,CASSREVGSDSPLHF
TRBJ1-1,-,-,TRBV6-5,TGTGCCAGCAGTTACGGGGGGTATCGCACTGAAGCTTTCTTT,CASSYGGYRTEAFF
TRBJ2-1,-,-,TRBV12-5,TGTGCTAGTGGTCCCGGGTTGACGAACACCTACAATGAGCAGTTCTTC,CASGPGLTNTYNEQFF
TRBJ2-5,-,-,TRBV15,TGTGCCACCAGCAGAGATGTTGGCAGTGTGGAGACCCAGTACTTC,CATSRDVGSVETQYF
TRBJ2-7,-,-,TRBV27,TGTGCCAGCAGTTTACGATTCGGGGACGAGCAGTACTTC,CASSLRFGDEQYF
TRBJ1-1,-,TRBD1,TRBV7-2,TGTGCCAGCAGCCTCTCGACAGGGGCGGCAGAAGCTTTCTTT,CASSLSTGAAEAFF
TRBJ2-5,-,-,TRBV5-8,TGTGCCAGCAGCCCCGGCAGGGTAGAGACCCAGTACTTC,CASSPGRVETQYF
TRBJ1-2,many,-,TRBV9,TGTGCCAGCAGCGTAGTCGGGAGGGATGGCTACACCTTC,CASSVVGRDGYTF
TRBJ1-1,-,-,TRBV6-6,TGTGCCAGCGGCAGGTCTATGAACACTGAAGCTTTCTTT,CASGRSMNTEAFF
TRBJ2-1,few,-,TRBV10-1,TGCGCCACCCGAAGACAGGATGACTACAATGAGCAGTTCTTC,CATRRQDDYNEQFF
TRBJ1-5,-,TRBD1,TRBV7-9,TGTGCCAGCAGCCAGACAGGGGCCCATCAGCCCCAGCATTTT,CASSQTGAHQPQHF
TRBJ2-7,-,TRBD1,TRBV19,TGTGCCAGTAGCGGACCAGGGGGCTATGAGCAGTACTTC,CASSGPGGYEQYF
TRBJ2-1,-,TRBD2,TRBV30,TGTGCCTGGAGCCTCGGGAGGGCCTACAATGAGCAGTTCTTC,CAWSLGRAYNEQFF
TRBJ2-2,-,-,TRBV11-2,TGTGCCAGCAGCCGCGCGGTAGGCGGGGAGCTGTTTTTT,CASSRAVGGELFF
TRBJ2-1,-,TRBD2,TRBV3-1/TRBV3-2,TGTGCCAGCAGCCACTATTCGGGGGAGGGAAACAATGAGCAGTTCTTC,CASSHYSGEGNNEQFF
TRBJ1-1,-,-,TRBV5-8,TGTGCCAGCAGCTTCGCGGGGACTGAAGCTTTCTTT,CASSFAGTEAFF
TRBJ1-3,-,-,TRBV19,TGTGCCAGTAGTATGCGAGGCAACTCTGGAAACACCATATATTTT,CASSMRGNSGNTIYF
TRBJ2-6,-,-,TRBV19,TGTGCCAGTAGTGATGGAGCTGGGGCCAACGTCCTGACTTTC,CASSDGAGANVLTF
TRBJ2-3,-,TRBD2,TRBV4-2,TGTGCCAGCAGCCAAGAGCTAGCGGCTAGCACAGATACGCAGTATTTT,CASSQELAASTDTQYF
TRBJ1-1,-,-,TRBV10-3,TGTGCCATCAGTGAGCGCGTCACTGAAGCTTTCTTT,CAISERVTEAFF
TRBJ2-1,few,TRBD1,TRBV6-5,TGTGCCAGCAAGGACAGGGGGCTGGATGAGCAGTTCTTC,CASKDRGLDEQFF
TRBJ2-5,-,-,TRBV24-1,TGTGCCACCAGTGAGGGCAGGGTAGGAGAGACCCAGTACTTC,CATSEGRVGETQYF
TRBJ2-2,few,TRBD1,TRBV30,TGTGCCTGGAGTGTAGGGACCTACAGGGGCTACAACACCGGGGAGCTGTTTTTT,CAWSVGTYRGYNTGELFF
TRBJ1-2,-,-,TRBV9,TGTGCCAGCAGAAGAGACAGCTATGGCTACACCTTC,CASRRDSYGYTF
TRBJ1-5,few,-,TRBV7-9,TGTGCCAGCAGCATACAGGGAAGCAATCAGCCCCAGCATTTT,CASSIQGSNQPQHF
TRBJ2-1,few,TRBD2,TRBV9,TGTGCCAGCAGCGTAGATCACGGGGGACTAGCGGGAGACGATGAGCAGTTCTTC,CASSVDHGGLAGDDEQFF
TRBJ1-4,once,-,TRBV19,TGTGCCAGTAGTAGCCCTCGCGGATCGAATGAAAAACTGTTTTTT,CASSSPRGSNEKLFF
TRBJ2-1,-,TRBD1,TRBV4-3,TGCGCCAGCAGCCAGCTGACAGGGGACCTTGAGCAGTTCTTC,CASSQLTGDLEQFF
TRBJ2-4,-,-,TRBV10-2,TGCGCCAGCAGTGAGTCTCCAACAGTAGCCAAAAACATTCAGTACTTC,CASSESPTVAKNIQYF
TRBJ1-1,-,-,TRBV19,TGTGCCAGTAGTATTCATCGGGAGAACACTGAAGCTTTCTTT,CASSIHRENTEAFF
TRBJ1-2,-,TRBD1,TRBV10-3,TGTGCCATCAGTCGACAGGGCCCCAACTATGGCTACACCTTC,CAISRQGPNYGYTF
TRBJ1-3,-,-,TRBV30,TGTGCCTGGAGTGTACTTTTAGGGGACACCATATATTTT,CAWSVLLGDTIYF
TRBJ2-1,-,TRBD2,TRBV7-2,TGTGCCAGCAGCCCGAGACTAGCGGACGACAATGAGCAGTTCTTC,CASSPRLADDNEQFF
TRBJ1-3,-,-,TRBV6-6,TGTGCCAGCAGCCCCGGACAGTTTAACACCATATATTTT,CASSPGQFNTIYF
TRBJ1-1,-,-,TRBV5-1,TGCGCCAGCAGCTTCGAGACTGAAGCTTTCTTT,CASSFETEAFF